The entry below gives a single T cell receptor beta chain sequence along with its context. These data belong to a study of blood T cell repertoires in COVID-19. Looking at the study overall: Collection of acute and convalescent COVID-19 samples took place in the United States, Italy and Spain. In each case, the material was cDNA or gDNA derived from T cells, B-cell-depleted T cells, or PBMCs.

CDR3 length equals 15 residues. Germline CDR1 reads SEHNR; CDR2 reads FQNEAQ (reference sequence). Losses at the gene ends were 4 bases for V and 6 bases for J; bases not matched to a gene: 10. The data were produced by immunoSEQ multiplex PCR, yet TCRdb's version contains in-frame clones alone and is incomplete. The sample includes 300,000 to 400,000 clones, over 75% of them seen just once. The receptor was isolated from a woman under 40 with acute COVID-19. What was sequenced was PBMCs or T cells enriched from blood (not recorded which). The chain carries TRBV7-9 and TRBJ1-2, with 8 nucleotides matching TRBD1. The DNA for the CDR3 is TGTGCCAGCAGCTGGGTCGCAGGGGGCGCGGATGGCTACACCTTC. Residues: CASSWVAGGADGYTF. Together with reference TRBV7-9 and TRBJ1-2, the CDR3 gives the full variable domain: DTGVSQNPRHKITKRGQNVTFRCDPISEHNRLYWYRQTLGQGPEFLTYFQNEAQLEKSRLLSDRFSAERPKGSFSTLEIQRTEQGDSAMYLCASSWVAGGADGYTFGSGTRLTVV.